These 23 T cell receptor beta chains were all obtained from the same sample, sequenced in a study of blood T cell repertoires in COVID-19. Clones were read by immunoSEQ multiplex PCR, and TCRdb kept only the in-frame ones, dropping some. The table records over 250,000 clones, around three quarters of them present only once. The specimen was peripheral blood. These receptors were taken from a woman at least 80 years old with acute or convalescent COVID-19.

This clone has only a few counts. This chain uses TRBV7-2 with TRBJ2-2; 7 nucleotides match TRBD2. Germline V CDR1 and CDR2: SGHTA, FQGNSA. CDR3 length: 15 residues. Germline trimming cut 5 bases from V and 9 bases from J; bases unmatched to any gene: 12. The CDR3 region has the DNA TGTGCCAGCAGCCTACCCGGGACTATCCCCCGGGAGCTGTTTTTT. It specifies CASSLPGTIPRELFF. Together with reference TRBV7-2 and TRBJ2-2, the CDR3 gives the full variable domain: GAGVSQSPSNKVTEKGKDVELRCDPISGHTALYWYRQSLGQGLEFLIYFQGNSAPDKSGLPSDRFSAERTGGSVSTLTIQRTQQEDSAVYLCASSLPGTIPRELFFGEGSRLTVL.

This clone appeared a few times. In DNA form, the CDR3 reads TGTGCCAGCATCGATGGGGGGATTGGCAAAAACATTCAGTACTTC. Its protein is CASIDGGIGKNIQYF. The chain joins TRBV6-5 to TRBJ2-4; possibly TRBD2 for D (6 bases). CDR1 is MNHEY, CDR2 SVGAGI, per germline. Trimming shortened V by 7 bases and J by 3 bases, and 16 bases separated the two germline ends. The length of the CDR3 is 15 residues.

This clone was seen just once. CDR3 nucleotide sequence: TGCAGTGCTAGTGCCCGGGACAGGGGGCTTGTCTATGGCTACACCTTC. Translating gives CSASARDRGLVYGYTF. The V and J genes are TRBV20-1 and TRBJ1-2, with TRBD1 identical over 12 bases. Trimming removed 3 bases from V and 4 bases from J; junction bases left unmatched: 9. Germline V gene lookup returns CDR1 DFQATT and CDR2 SNEGSKA (reference sequence). The CDR3 runs to 16 residues.

The V and J genes are TRBV6-6 and TRBJ2-7, with D possibly matching TRBD1 (7 bases). The length of the CDR3 is 14 residues. Trimming removed 5 bases at V and 2 bases at J, with 13 bases between. CDR1 is MNHNY, CDR2 SVGAGI, per germline (reference sequence). This chain's CDR3 is CASSPRRGAYEQYF. The CDR3 DNA sequence: TGTGCCAGCAGTCCCCGCAGGGGGGCCTACGAGCAGTACTTC.

The chain recombines TRBV5-5 with TRBJ2-4; TRBD2 might be the D (5 bases). Germline CDR1 and CDR2: SGHKS and YYEKEE (reference sequence). The length of the CDR3 is 15 residues. The V and J ends lost 3 bases and 9 bases respectively, with 19 bases between them. The CDR3 sequence is CASSSNTRSDSIQYF. In DNA form, the CDR3 reads TGTGCCAGCAGCTCAAACACTAGGTCGGATAGCATTCAGTACTTC.

The chain carries TRBV5-1 and TRBJ2-7, with 9 bases aligning to TRBD2. There are 15 residues in the CDR3. The germline CDR1 and CDR2 sequences are SGHRS and YFSETQ. Trimming at V came to 1 base and at J to 0 bases, leaving 2 bases not matched to a gene. The CDR3: CASSLSGGSSYEQYF. The DNA for the CDR3 is TGCGCCAGCAGCTTGAGCGGGGGGAGCTCCTACGAGCAGTACTTC.

The V call is TRBV6-6, the J call TRBJ2-1; D call uncertain. The V end lost 5 bases, the J end lost 9 bases, and 8 bases lay between the germline ends. The CDR3 is 11 residues long. Germline V gives CDR1 MNHNY, CDR2 SVGAGI (reference sequence). The CDR3 loop reads CASSELGEQFF. As DNA, the CDR3 is TGTGCCAGCAGTGAACTTGGTGAGCAGTTCTTC.

The gene calls are TRBV12-3 or TRBV12-4 and TRBJ1-2; D remains unclear. The V end lost 1 base, the J end lost 5 bases, and 8 bases lay between the germline ends. The CDR3 is 13 residues long. CDR3 amino acids: CASSLGGKYGYTF. The DNA of the CDR3 is TGTGCCAGCAGTTTAGGAGGGAAATATGGCTACACCTTC.

The chain uses TRBV29-1 and TRBJ2-1; 11 bases fit TRBD2. The CDR3 spans 14 residues. Germline V gene data show CDR1 as SQVTM and CDR2 as ANQGSEA. V lost 4 bases to trimming and J lost 7 bases; unmatched junction nucleotides: 6. The CDR3 protein is CSVGRSGRGNEQFF. The CDR3 DNA follows: TGCAGCGTTGGACGTAGCGGGAGGGGGAATGAGCAGTTCTTC.

The rearrangement uses TRBV10-3 and TRBJ2-7, with 7 bases identical to TRBD1. The V gene end was trimmed by 5 bases and the J gene end by 2 bases; junction bases not matched to a gene: 9. This CDR3 is 15 amino acids long. In germline, CDR1 is ENHRY, CDR2 SYGVKD. CDR3 in DNA: TGTGCCATCAGTACCATACAGGGGAAAACCTACGAGCAGTACTTC. The encoded protein is CAISTIQGKTYEQYF.

The chain links TRBV18 to TRBJ2-1; D is possibly TRBD1 (6 bases). Germline loops: CDR1 KGHSH, CDR2 LQKENI. Trimming took 6 bases from V and 14 from J, leaving 20 bases between them. This CDR3 region has 13 residues. The CDR3 sequence: CASSLQGNGKEFF. CDR3 nucleotides: TGTGCCAGCTCTCTACAGGGAAACGGGAAGGAGTTCTTC.

The V gene is TRBV12-3 or TRBV12-4, the J gene TRBJ1-1; tentatively, D is TRBD1 (6 bases). The CDR3 runs 13 residues. V was clipped by 1 base and J by 11 bases, with 14 bases between them. CDR3 region: CASSLVSAGAAFF. The CDR3 coding sequence is TGTGCCAGCAGTTTAGTTAGTGCAGGGGCCGCTTTCTTT.

The chain joins TRBV6-2 or TRBV6-3 to TRBJ2-5; TRBD1 matches at 8 bases. Unmatched junction bases numbered 14, after V lost 6 bases and J lost 2 bases. CDR3 length equals 17 residues. The germline CDR1 and CDR2 sequences are MNHEY and SVGEGT. The CDR3, as DNA: TGTGCCAGCAGCAGAGCCGGGCAGGGGGCTAGACAAGAGACCCAGTACTTC. It is translated as CASSRAGQGARQETQYF.

This clone is a singleton in its sample. The chain employs TRBV7-2 and TRBJ1-2; the match to TRBD1 covers 8 bases. Germline-derived CDR1 and CDR2 are SGHTA and FQGNSA. This CDR3 is 14 amino acids long. V lost 5 bases to trimming and J lost 4 bases; unmatched junction nucleotides: 6. CDR3 residues: CASSATGVGYGYTF. In nucleotides, the CDR3 is TGTGCCAGCAGCGCGACAGGGGTAGGCTATGGCTACACCTTC. Full variable domain (outside the CDR3, taken from reference TRBV7-2 and TRBJ1-2): GAGVSQSPSNKVTEKGKDVELRCDPISGHTALYWYRQSLGQGLEFLIYFQGNSAPDKSGLPSDRFSAERTGGSVSTLTIQRTQQEDSAVYLCASSATGVGYGYTFGSGTRLTVV.

This clone was seen repeatedly, ten times or more. The V and J genes are TRBV14 and TRBJ1-1; D gene ambiguous. This CDR3 is built from 13 residues. Looked up from germline, CDR1 is SGHDN and CDR2 is FVKESK. V was pared by 4 bases and J by 6 bases, with 12 bases between. CDR3 protein: CASSLNTGPEAFF. Here the CDR3 DNA reads TGTGCCAGCAGCCTTAACACGGGTCCTGAAGCTTTCTTT. Based on the CDR3 plus reference TRBV14 and TRBJ1-1, the full variable domain is EAGVTQFPSHSVIEKGQTVTLRCDPISGHDNLYWYRRVMGKEIKFLLHFVKESKQDESGMPNNRFLAERTGGTYSTLKVQPAELEDSGVYFCASSLNTGPEAFFGQGTRLTVV.

This chain links TRBV7-9 with TRBJ2-2, with D perhaps TRBD2 (6 bases). Per germline, CDR1 SEHNR and CDR2 FQNEAQ (reference sequence). V lost 2 bases, J lost 3 bases, and 13 bases lay in between. CDR3 length: 16 amino acids. In DNA form, the CDR3 reads TGTGCCAGCAGCTTACTCGGCTCGGGGGACACCGGGGAGCTGTTTTTT. Its protein is CASSLLGSGDTGELFF. Full variable domain (missing parts from reference TRBV7-9 and TRBJ2-2): DTGVSQNPRHKITKRGQNVTFRCDPISEHNRLYWYRQTLGQGPEFLTYFQNEAQLEKSRLLSDRFSAERPKGSFSTLEIQRTEQGDSAMYLCASSLLGSGDTGELFFGEGSRLTVL.

The rearrangement uses TRBV28 and TRBJ1-2, with D possibly TRBD1 on 5 matching bases. This CDR3 is 15 amino acids long. V shed 4 bases and J shed 3 bases, with 15 bases lying between them. Germline V lookup: CDR1 MDHEN, CDR2 SYDVKM. In nucleotides, the CDR3 is TGTGCCAGCAGTTCACCTGGGGGGGGTGACTATGGCTACACCTTC. It is translated as CASSSPGGGDYGYTF.

The chain carries TRBV27 and TRBJ2-1; 10 nucleotides agree with TRBD2. The germline gives CDR1 MNHEY, CDR2 SMNVEV (reference sequence). The CDR3 length is 15 residues. V gave up 2 bases and J gave up 4 bases; unmatched junction bases: 2. CDR3 nucleotides: TGTGCCAGCAGTTTAACTAGCGGGGTATACAATGAGCAGTTCTTC. Amino acids: CASSLTSGVYNEQFF.

This clone was seen only once. The chain uses TRBV19 and TRBJ1-5; 8 positions match TRBD1. CDR1 and CDR2 (germline): LNHDA, SQIVND (reference sequence). J was trimmed by 7 bases and V by 4 bases; bases with no gene match: 9. The CDR3 is made up of 15 amino acids. The CDR3, as DNA: TGTGCCAGTAGTACCGCGCAGGGGGCTTCACAGCCCCAGCATTTT. Translation gives CASSTAQGASQPQHF.

The chain uses TRBV5-4 and TRBJ2-3; 11 bases are a match to TRBD2. This CDR3 is 16 amino acids long. CDR1 is SGHNT and CDR2 is YYREEE in the germline V gene (reference sequence). V dropped 3 bases and J dropped 1; count of bases not matched to a gene: 4. The CDR3 DNA sequence: TGTGCCAGCAGCTCGACTAGCGGGGAAGGCACAGATACGCAGTATTTT. Translation gives CASSSTSGEGTDTQYF.

V gene TRBV19 combines with J gene TRBJ1-2, with 8 bases that match TRBD1. With 5 bases clipped from V and 9 bases from J, the junction kept 14 bases outside the gene matches. Germline values: CDR1 LNHDA, CDR2 SQIVND (reference sequence). The CDR3 runs 15 residues. The CDR3 region has the DNA TGTGCCAGTAGTTCCCGGACAGGGAGAATAAATCGCTACACCTTC. As protein: CASSSRTGRINRYTF.

The J gene is TRBJ2-7, the V gene TRBV6-5; the D gene is possibly TRBD2 (6 bases). The CDR3 extends over 14 amino acids. The germline gives CDR1 MNHEY, CDR2 SVGAGI. Trimming removed 7 bases at V and 0 bases at J, with 13 bases between. CDR3 in DNA: TGTGCCAGCAAGAAGGAGGGTAGCTCCTACGAGCAGTACTTC. Translating gives CASKKEGSSYEQYF.

This chain links TRBV11-3 with TRBJ2-1; the match to TRBD2 covers 7 bases. This CDR3 is built from 13 residues. V trimming: 5 bases; J trimming: 3 bases; junction bases outside the gene matches: 1. CDR1 and CDR2 from the germline V gene are SGHNT and YENEEA. DNA of the CDR3: TGTGCCAGCAGCCGCGGGGGCTACAATGAGCAGTTCTTC. Translated, it gives CASSRGGYNEQFF.